This entry features one T cell receptor beta chain sequence. Its antigen is not known. The data were taken from a study of OX40 agonist ivuxolimab in advanced cancers. About the research overall: Checkpoint inhibitors had been given previously to 35% to 50% of patients. General observations from the study: Also showing low normalized T-cell clonal expansion were some of the nonresponders. Dose levels from 0.1 to 3.0 mg/kg saw CD4+ and CD8+ blood T cells expand clonally by week 6. On average, a greater number of expanded clones characterised CD8+ T cells relative to CD4+.

The ends lost 3 bases at V and 1 base at J; junction bases unmatched: 3. The CDR3 covers 15 residues. CDR1 and CDR2 (germline): KGHSH, LQKENI. The data were produced by immunoSEQ multiplex PCR, yet TCRdb's version contains in-frame clones alone and is incomplete. This sample has 75,000 to 80,000 clones, with roughly 80% found just once. This TCR was sampled from an adult with an advanced solid tumor such as melanoma, head and neck, liver or kidney cancer. The sample here was CD4+ or CD8+ T cells sorted from blood, taken in a trial of the OX40 agonist ivuxolimab. This rearrangement joins TRBV18 to TRBJ1-1, with 9 bases aligning to TRBD1. DNA of the CDR3: TGTGCCAGCTCACCCGGGACAGGGTCGAACACTGAAGCTTTCTTT. Protein sequence: CASSPGTGSNTEAFF.